One and the same sample provided the 4 T cell receptor beta chains below, sequenced in a study of cytomegalovirus exposure and HLA in healthy donors. Assay used: immunoSEQ multiplex PCR; TCRdb lists only in-frame clones, some missing. The repertoire holds just over 20,000 clones, about 97% seen once, with around 10% in the top ten. The source material was PBMCs. The source is a man in his thirties or forties in good health and CMV-seropositive.

The CDR3 region is CASRLARTGLYGYTF. For the CDR3, the DNA is TGTGCAAGTCGCTTAGCGCGGACAGGGCTCTATGGCTACACCTTC. V and J are TRBV12-2 and TRBJ1-2; the D call TRBD1 from the table was never checked on the DNA. TRBV12-2 is a recognized pseudogene. This CDR3 comprises 15 residues.

This clone has just a few counts. The rearrangement joins TRBV4-2 to TRBJ2-7; 10 nucleotides align to TRBD2. Germline lookup yields CDR1 LGHNA and CDR2 YNFKEQ. Trimming removed 1 base from V and 4 bases from J; junction bases left unmatched: 1. The CDR3 sequence is 14 residues long. The CDR3 DNA sequence: TGTGCCAGCAGCCAAGCTAGCGGGAGTTACGAGCAGTACTTC. Protein: CASSQASGSYEQYF.

The chain links TRBV5-1 to TRBJ2-3; 9 bases are a match to TRBD2. This CDR3 spans 14 amino acids. Germline values: CDR1 SGHRS, CDR2 YFSETQ. V was clipped by 2 bases and J by 5 bases; unmatched bases: 3. CDR3 protein: CASSFRGGEDTQYF. In nucleotides, the CDR3 is TGCGCCAGCAGCTTTCGCGGGGGGGAAGATACGCAGTATTTT.

The chain employs TRBV5-4 and TRBJ2-5; D is uncertain. V was pared by 0 bases and J by 4 bases, with 13 bases between. This CDR3 is 15 amino acids long. The germline V gene encodes CDR1 SGHNT and CDR2 YYREEE (reference sequence). The CDR3 is CASSLDSTVAETQYF. CDR3 bases: TGTGCCAGCAGCTTGGATTCTACTGTCGCAGAGACCCAGTACTTC.